What follows describes a single T cell receptor (beta chain). The target antigen is unknown. This sample is drawn from a study of brain metastases from non-small cell lung cancer. Overall study findings and caveats: TCR repertoires overlapped largely between brain metastases and matched primaries. T-cell infiltration was lower in brain metastases than primaries (P < 0.001).

Measured with immunoSEQ multiplex PCR; TCRdb has only the in-frame clones, and not every one. The data show 2,500 to 3,000 clones, roughly 80% seen once. Sequenced sample: primary lung tumor tissue. The TCR sequence derives from a donor at least 40 years old with non-small cell lung cancer.

The CDR3 here is CASSLLAGGGETQYF. CDR3 bases: TGTGCCAGCAGTTTATTGGCGGGGGGCGGGGAGACCCAGTACTTC. The chain links TRBV28 to TRBJ2-5; 8 bases fit TRBD2. The CDR3 totals 15 residues. The junction had 6 bases not matched to a gene; V was cut back by 1 base and J by 5 bases. Germline values: CDR1 MDHEN, CDR2 SYDVKM.